This T cell receptor beta chain was profiled in a study of T-cell reconstitution after alpha-beta-depleted transplantation in children. Unique molecular identifiers tagged the TCRbeta library. TCRdb re-analysed the PCR reads in MiXCR, keeping a single row per CDR3 protein. The data show about 7,700 distinct CDR3 sequences, with over 9.5% seen just once and about half held by the top ten. By share of the sample, this clonotype is medium-sized. CDR1 is SEHNR, CDR2 FQNEAQ, per germline (reference sequence). Trimming left V 1 base short and J 9 bases short, with 18 bases between. The CDR3 is 15 amino acids.

V and J are TRBV7-9 and TRBJ1-1, with D tentatively TRBD1 (5 bases). The sequenced sample was PBMCs, mostly from graft donor cells, obtained 60 days after TCRalphabeta/CD19-depleted stem cell transplant. This TCR was sampled from a patient aged 2-10 years who had a stem cell transplant for inherited bone marrow failure, so the T cells may come from the graft donor. The CDR3 nucleotides read TGTGCCAGCAGCTTAGTGCCCAGGGAAGTTCGGAAAGCTTTCTTT. It is translated as CASSLVPREVRKAFF.